The 9 T cell receptor beta chains in this list originate from one sample, sequenced in a study of identifying expanded T cells in peripheral blood. Using immunoSEQ multiplex PCR, the repertoire was profiled, and TCRdb retains in-frame clones only, with some absent. Altogether 75,000 to 100,000 clones are present, approximately 90% being singletons, with the ten largest covering approximately 2.6%. The sample taken for sequencing was blood. The receptors originated from a person aged 18-70 years in good health.

Comment on this clone: The sample has other DNA sequences that encode this CDR3 too. The chain combines TRBV4-3 with TRBJ1-4; D not resolved. The germline V gene has CDR1 LGHNA and CDR2 YSLEER. The CDR3 has 17 amino acids. V lost 0 bases to trimming and J lost 2 bases, with 13 bases between them. Here the CDR3 reads CASSQDRGDGTNEKLFF. The DNA of the CDR3 is TGCGCCAGCAGCCAAGATCGGGGAGACGGCACTAATGAAAAACTGTTTTTT.

The V gene is TRBV4-1, the J gene TRBJ1-2; TRBD1 aligns across 8 bases. Germline CDR1 reads MGHRA; CDR2 reads YSYEKL. V trimming: 4 bases; J trimming: 4 bases; junction bases outside the gene matches: 11. This CDR3 region has 16 residues. CDR3 coding DNA: TGCGCCAGCAGCCGATCTGACAGGGGAGGGGGCTATGGCTACACCTTC. The encoded protein is CASSRSDRGGGYGYTF.

This chain uses TRBV19 with TRBJ2-3, with D perhaps being TRBD1 or TRBD2 (7 bases each). Trimming cost V 4 bases and J 7 bases, with 12 bases left between them. The CDR3 runs 13 residues. Germline V gene data show CDR1 as LNHDA and CDR2 as SQIVND (reference sequence). CDR3 loop: CASSTQGGNTQYF. DNA of the CDR3: TGTGCCAGTAGTACCCAGGGGGGGAATACGCAGTATTTT. The full variable domain, in which reference TRBV19 and TRBJ2-3 provide the parts outside the CDR3, is DGGITQSPKYLFRKEGQNVTLSCEQNLNHDAMYWYRQDPGQGLRLIYYSQIVNDFQKGDIAEGYSVSREKKESFPLTVTSAQKNPTAFYLCASSTQGGNTQYFGPGTRLTVL.

The rearrangement joins TRBV19 to TRBJ1-1; TRBD1 matches at 9 bases. Germline V gives CDR1 LNHDA, CDR2 SQIVND (reference sequence). The V gene end was trimmed by 6 bases and the J gene end by 7 bases; junction bases not matched to a gene: 9. The CDR3 runs 14 residues. The CDR3 loop reads CASRGPGQGNEAFF. The CDR3 DNA reads as TGTGCCAGTAGAGGACCGGGACAGGGAAATGAAGCTTTCTTT.

This rearrangement joins TRBV14 to TRBJ2-2; 9 nucleotides line up with TRBD1. CDR1 and CDR2 (germline): SGHDN, FVKESK. The V gene end was trimmed by 3 bases and the J gene end by 5 bases; junction bases not matched to a gene: 4. This CDR3 contains 15 residues. CDR3 nucleotides: TGTGCCAGCAGCCAGGGACAGGGTTGGACCGGGGAGCTGTTTTTT. This gives the protein CASSQGQGWTGELFF. The whole variable domain, remainder taken from reference TRBV14 and TRBJ2-2, is EAGVTQFPSHSVIEKGQTVTLRCDPISGHDNLYWYRRVMGKEIKFLLHFVKESKQDESGMPNNRFLAERTGGTYSTLKVQPAELEDSGVYFCASSQGQGWTGELFFGEGSRLTVL.

The gene calls are TRBV25-1 and TRBJ1-6; 9 bases are a match to TRBD1. This CDR3 is built from 13 residues. Per the germline V gene, CDR1 is MGHDK and CDR2 is SYGVNS. After removal of 6 bases from V and 8 bases from J, the junction contained 2 bases not matched to a gene. In DNA, the CDR3 is TGTGCCAGCAGGGGACAGGGTTATTCACCCCTCCACTTT. This sequence encodes CASRGQGYSPLHF.

CDR3 coding DNA: TGTGCCAGTACCACCCGGCTAGCGGCGAACACCGGGGAGCTGTTTTTT. This sequence encodes CASTTRLAANTGELFF. V gene TRBV19 combines with J gene TRBJ2-2, with TRBD2 matching over 7 bases. After removal of 7 bases from V and 0 bases from J, the junction contained 8 bases not matched to a gene. The CDR3 is made up of 16 amino acids. The germline CDR1 and CDR2 sequences are LNHDA and SQIVND (reference sequence).

The rearrangement joins TRBV12-5 to TRBJ2-5, with 11 bases fitting TRBD2. With V trimmed by 3 bases and J by 3 bases, 9 bases remained unmatched. CDR3 length: 17 residues. CDR1 is LGHNT, CDR2 FRNRAP, per germline. CDR3 coding DNA: TGTGCTAGTGGTTTTTGGGTACTAGCGGGGGCCGAAGAGACCCAGTACTTC. Protein product: CASGFWVLAGAEETQYF.

V is TRBV7-6 and J is TRBJ2-7; D perhaps matches TRBD1 (5 bases). Germline CDR1 and CDR2: SGHVS and FNYEAQ. The length of the CDR3 is 18 residues. V lost 2 bases, J lost 1 base, and 21 bases lay in between. In DNA, the CDR3 is TGTGCCAGCAGCTTATACCCGCCCATGGGGCAGCCATCCTACGAGCAGTACTTC. Encoded protein: CASSLYPPMGQPSYEQYF.